Listed below are T cell receptor beta chains from one sample, sequenced in a study of response to subunit inactivated influenza vaccine. TCRdb called the RT-PCR reads again in MiXCR, with one record for every CDR3 protein. Among over 150,000 distinct CDR3 sequences, 11% were seen once, and the ten largest hold over 10%. The material sequenced was non-naive T cells sorted from PBMCs, taken 45 days after vaccination. These TCRs come from a man aged 45-60 years who received an inactivated influenza vaccine. Both conserved end residues are part of each CDR3. Each record gives: D gene, clone size, V gene, J gene, CDR3 protein, CDR3 DNA. D genes are given only for firm matches. Clone size appears in some rows only: once, few, many, or a class for an expanded clone.

D: NA
size: NA
V: TRBV7-2
J: TRBJ2-7
CDR3: CASSLQEDYEQYF
DNA: TGTGCCAGCAGCTTGCAGGAGGACTACGAGCAGTACTTC

D: NA
size: NA
V: TRBV20-1
J: TRBJ2-5
CDR3: CSERAEGLETQYF
DNA: TGCAGTGAACGCGCGGAGGGCCTGGAGACCCAGTACTTC

D: NA
size: many
V: TRBV10-3
J: TRBJ2-1
CDR3: CAISESSGGRYNEQFF
DNA: TGTGCCATCAGTGAGTCATCCGGGGGGCGCTACAATGAGCAGTTCTTC

D: NA
size: NA
V: TRBV27
J: TRBJ2-7
CDR3: CASSLIGGNYEQYF
DNA: TGTGCCAGCAGTTTAATCGGCGGGAACTACGAGCAGTACTTC

D: NA
size: many
V: TRBV5-8
J: TRBJ1-2
CDR3: CASSLVGNYGYTF
DNA: TGTGCCAGCAGCTTGGTCGGAAACTATGGCTACACCTTC

D: NA
size: few
V: TRBV6-1
J: TRBJ1-4
CDR3: CASSEESGVFEKLFF
DNA: TGTGCCAGCAGTGAAGAATCAGGGGTTTTTGAAAAACTGTTTTTT

D: NA
size: few
V: TRBV20-1
J: TRBJ2-3
CDR3: CSASRGGPDTQYF
DNA: TGCAGTGCTAGTCGCGGGGGCCCAGATACGCAGTATTTT

D: NA
size: NA
V: TRBV6-1
J: TRBJ1-1
CDR3: CASRLRTRPEAFF
DNA: TGTGCCAGCAGACTACGGACAAGGCCTGAAGCTTTCTTT

D: NA
size: NA
V: TRBV12-3/TRBV12-4
J: TRBJ2-2
CDR3: CASSYHGELFF
DNA: TGTGCCAGCAGTTATCACGGGGAGCTGTTTTTT

D: NA
size: few
V: TRBV6-2/TRBV6-3
J: TRBJ1-1
CDR3: CASSYNQGRSEAFF
DNA: TGTGCCAGCAGTTACAACCAGGGTCGGTCTGAAGCTTTCTTT

D: TRBD1
size: NA
V: TRBV25-1
J: TRBJ2-7
CDR3: CASSEVEDRERLLHEQYF
DNA: TGTGCCAGCAGTGAAGTGGAGGACAGGGAACGTCTCCTCCACGAGCAGTACTTC

D: NA
size: many
V: TRBV2
J: TRBJ2-1
CDR3: CASSESGGEQFF
DNA: TGTGCCAGCAGTGAATCTGGGGGTGAGCAGTTCTTC

D: TRBD1
size: few
V: TRBV20-1
J: TRBJ2-3
CDR3: CSAFPQTGGLTDTQYF
DNA: TGCAGTGCCTTCCCTCAAACAGGGGGCCTCACAGATACGCAGTATTTT

D: NA
size: NA
V: TRBV24-1
J: TRBJ2-7
CDR3: CATSDSRSSEQYF
DNA: TGTGCCACCAGTGATTCCAGAAGCTCCGAGCAGTACTTC

D: TRBD1
size: many
V: TRBV28
J: TRBJ2-7
CDR3: CATYNRDRGYEQYF
DNA: TGTGCCACTTACAATCGGGACAGGGGCTACGAGCAGTACTTC

D: TRBD1
size: few
V: TRBV27
J: TRBJ1-5
CDR3: CASSLDDRGEGPQHF
DNA: TGTGCCAGCAGTCTTGACGACAGGGGAGAGGGGCCCCAGCATTTT

D: TRBD2
size: few
V: TRBV5-5
J: TRBJ2-7
CDR3: CASSLASGAGVYEQYF
DNA: TGTGCCAGCAGCTTGGCCTCTGGAGCGGGAGTTTACGAGCAGTACTTC